Sequencing of this TCR beta chain was carried out in a study of T cell responses to AZD1222 COVID-19 vaccine. About this clone: Its antigen is still unknown.

Study outcomes and limitations: Repertoire sampling happened only post peak T cell response.

Measured with immunoSEQ multiplex PCR; TCRdb has only the in-frame clones, and not every one. The sample lists tens of thousands of clones; roughly 93% were seen once. The sequence derives from an adult in good health. The sequenced sample was peripheral blood, obtained on day 0 of AZD1222 vaccination.

DNA for the CDR3: TGTGCCTCCCGCCCCCCGAATTCACCCCTCCACTTT. It yields the protein CASRPPNSPLHF. This chain connects TRBV6-5 to TRBJ1-6; D gene unclear. V lost 11 bases and J 7 bases, leaving 12 bases between the germline ends. The germline V gene encodes CDR1 MNHEY and CDR2 SVGAGI. The CDR3 covers 12 residues.